This entry is about one T cell receptor beta chain. Its specificity is unknown. This sample was included in a study of tumor and adjacent non-tumor tissue in lung cancer. The CDR3 sequence is 15 residues long. Germline loops: CDR1 DFQATT, CDR2 SNEGSKA (reference sequence). Findings and caveats of the study: Top 100 clones took a larger repertoire share in normal lung.

The template was RNA from unsorted bulk tissue. The normal lung tissue was taken more than 3 cm from the tumor edge. The library came from three nested PCR rounds adapted from ARM-PCR protocols. TCRdb independently ran MiXCR on the multiplex PCR reads; one entry per CDR3 protein. The sample yields tens of thousands of distinct CDR3 sequences, 76% seen once. The origin of this receptor is a man aged 70-80 years with non-small cell lung cancer. The sequenced material came from distant non-tumor lung tissue. V gene TRBV20-1 combines with J gene TRBJ2-7, with 12 bases matching TRBD2. CDR3: CNVREGLAGTYEEYF. The CDR3 region has the DNA TGCAATGTTAGAGAAGGACTAGCGGGGACCTACGAAGAGTACTTC.